Each of the 23 T cell receptor beta chains below was sequenced from the same sample in a study of cytomegalovirus exposure and HLA in healthy donors. The primer mix had 60 Vbeta and 13 Jbeta primers. Repertoires were generated with immunoSEQ multiplex PCR, while TCRdb's copy carries only in-frame clones and drops some. The data show 110,000 to 150,000 clones, with roughly 80% seen just once and just over 8.5% held by the top ten. The specimen sequenced was PBMCs. The receptor set was obtained from a woman in her forties or fifties in good health and CMV-seropositive.

The chain carries TRBV7-6 and TRBJ1-3; maybe TRBD1 (5 bases). Trimming took 5 bases from V and 9 from J, leaving 17 bases between them. Germline V gene data show CDR1 as SGHVS and CDR2 as FNYEAQ. The CDR3 contains 14 residues. The CDR3 nucleotides are TGTGCCAGCAGCGGGGGGGTCGATCCGTCCACCATATATTTT. Translation gives CASSGGVDPSTIYF.

The chain links TRBV12-5 to TRBJ1-5; 7 nucleotides match TRBD1. Trimming at V came to 3 bases and at J to 5 bases, leaving 1 base not matched to a gene. Germline-derived CDR1 and CDR2 are LGHNT and FRNRAP. The CDR3 length is 13 residues. The CDR3 here is CASGFGQDQPQHF. CDR3 sequence (DNA): TGTGCTAGTGGTTTTGGACAGGATCAGCCCCAGCATTTT.

The gene calls are TRBV5-8 and TRBJ2-7; no reliable D call. Trimming left V 0 bases short and J 5 bases short, with 9 bases between. The CDR3 is 13 residues long. CDR1 SGHTS and CDR2 YDEGEE come from the germline V gene. CDR3 in amino acids: CASSLGFTDEQYF. The DNA of the CDR3 is TGTGCCAGCAGCTTGGGGTTTACGGACGAGCAGTACTTC.

V is TRBV6-1 and J is TRBJ1-1; perhaps TRBD1 as D (5 bases). This CDR3 has 17 amino acids. The germline gives CDR1 MNHNS, CDR2 SASEGT. The V end lost 2 bases, the J end lost 5 bases, and 21 bases lay between the germline ends. For the CDR3, the DNA is TGTGCCAGCAGTGAACGAAATTGGATGGGGGGGAGTACTGAAGCTTTCTTT. Its translation is CASSERNWMGGSTEAFF.

The chain employs TRBV5-5 and TRBJ1-1, with TRBD1 matching over 10 bases. This CDR3 contains 18 residues. The trim removed 0 bases at V and 0 bases at J, leaving 8 bases unmatched. The germline V gene has CDR1 SGHKS and CDR2 YYEKEE (reference sequence). CDR3 DNA sequence: TGTGCCAGCAGCTTGGACGATTTGACAGGGGGCTTGAACACTGAAGCTTTCTTT. The encoded protein is CASSLDDLTGGLNTEAFF.

The rearrangement joins TRBV19 to TRBJ1-1, with D maybe TRBD1 (5 bases). Germline-derived CDR1 and CDR2 are LNHDA and SQIVND (reference sequence). V lost 3 bases, J lost 1 base, and 6 bases lay in between. The CDR3 length is 13 residues. DNA for the CDR3: TGTGCCAGTAGTATTAGGGGGAACACTGAAGCTTTCTTT. It translates to CASSIRGNTEAFF. The entire variable domain, with the rest obtained from reference TRBV19 and TRBJ1-1, is as follows: DGGITQSPKYLFRKEGQNVTLSCEQNLNHDAMYWYRQDPGQGLRLIYYSQIVNDFQKGDIAEGYSVSREKKESFPLTVTSAQKNPTAFYLCASSIRGNTEAFFGQGTRLTVV.

This clone came up once. The rearrangement links TRBV6-5 to TRBJ2-7, with 8 positions matching TRBD1. The CDR3 runs to 13 residues. V trimming: 8 bases; J trimming: 2 bases; junction bases outside the gene matches: 5. The V gene's germline CDR1 is MNHEY and CDR2 SVGAGI. The CDR3: CASADRATYEQYF. CDR3 nucleotide sequence: TGTGCCAGCGCGGACAGGGCGACCTACGAGCAGTACTTC.

This clone was detected only a few times. This chain joins TRBV11-1 and TRBJ1-2, with a tentative D call TRBD1 (6 bases). Germline V CDR1 and CDR2: SGHAT, FQDESV (reference sequence). V was trimmed by 1 base and J by 2 bases, leaving 14 bases between them. The CDR3 runs to 16 residues. This chain's CDR3 is CASSLGAGALNYGYTF. The CDR3, as DNA: TGTGCCAGCAGCTTAGGGGCAGGGGCCCTCAACTATGGCTACACCTTC.

CDR3 amino acids: CAWSGQINQPQHF. CDR3 sequence (DNA): TGTGCCTGGAGTGGTCAGATTAATCAGCCCCAGCATTTT. The chain couples TRBV30 to TRBJ1-5; D not certain. Germline V gives CDR1 GTSNPN, CDR2 SVGIG (reference sequence). The CDR3 sequence is 13 residues long. Trimming removed 1 base at V and 4 bases at J, with 8 bases between.

The V and J genes are TRBV25-1 and TRBJ1-1; TRBD1 agrees at 8 bases. In germline, CDR1 is MGHDK, CDR2 SYGVNS. The J segment lost 2 bases and the V segment lost 10 bases, leaving 6 bases of the junction unmatched. The CDR3 has 13 amino acids. In DNA, the CDR3 is TGTGCCACAGGACAGGGCCTAAACACTGAAGCTTTCTTT. This sequence encodes CATGQGLNTEAFF.

This chain uses TRBV18 with TRBJ2-1; 9 nucleotides agree with TRBD1. V shed 5 bases, J shed 14 bases, and the junction held 4 bases outside the gene matches. The CDR3 extends over 11 amino acids. CDR1 and CDR2 (germline): KGHSH, LQKENI. The CDR3 reads CASSRDREEFF. The CDR3 bases are TGTGCCAGCTCAAGGGACAGGGAGGAGTTCTTC.

The gene calls are TRBV5-6 and TRBJ1-5, with D uncertain. The CDR3 sequence is 14 residues long. With 4 bases removed from V and 4 bases from J, the gap between germline ends came to 12 bases. From germline, CDR1 is SGHDT and CDR2 YYEEEE. The DNA of the CDR3 is TGTGCCAGCAGCCGTGCCGGGTATAATCAGCCCCAGCATTTT. Translation: CASSRAGYNQPQHF. Supplemented by reference TRBV5-6 and TRBJ1-5, the full variable domain reads DAGVTQSPTHLIKTRGQQVTLRCSPKSGHDTVSWYQQALGQGPQFIFQYYEEEERQRGNFPDRFSGHQFPNYSSELNVNALLLGDSALYLCASSRAGYNQPQHFGDGTRLSIL.

This rearrangement joins TRBV6-5 to TRBJ2-3; D unclear. V lost 4 bases to trimming and J lost 6 bases, with 14 bases between them. CDR1 is MNHEY, CDR2 SVGAGI, per germline. This CDR3 region has 14 residues. The DNA for the CDR3 is TGTGCCAGCAGTTCGTCCCGGGTTGGGGATACGCAGTATTTT. It is translated as CASSSSRVGDTQYF.

V and J are TRBV6-4 and TRBJ2-1, with TRBD2 identical over 11 bases. The trim removed 5 bases at V and 0 bases at J, leaving 6 bases unmatched. The CDR3 runs to 17 residues. The germline V gene encodes CDR1 MRHNA and CDR2 SNTAGT. This chain's CDR3 is CASSRLAGFSSYNEQFF. The CDR3 nucleotides are TGTGCCAGCAGTCGACTAGCGGGATTCAGCTCCTACAATGAGCAGTTCTTC.

The chain links TRBV7-3 to TRBJ1-2; perhaps TRBD1 as D (6 bases). Germline values: CDR1 SGHTA, CDR2 FQGTGA. CDR3 size: 13 residues. Between the trimmed V and J ends, which lost 1 base and 6 bases, there was a span of 9 bases. For the CDR3, the DNA is TGTGCCAGCAGCTTAAATCCAGGGGATGGCTACACCTTC. Its protein product is CASSLNPGDGYTF. Supplemented by reference TRBV7-3 and TRBJ1-2, the full variable domain reads GAGVSQTPSNKVTEKGKYVELRCDPISGHTALYWYRQSLGQGPEFLIYFQGTGAADDSGLPNDRFFAVRPEGSVSTLKIQRTERGDSAVYLCASSLNPGDGYTFGSGTRLTVV.

This clone occurred once. The chain links TRBV19 to TRBJ2-5, with D maybe TRBD1 (5 bases). There are 15 residues in the CDR3. Germline V gives CDR1 LNHDA, CDR2 SQIVND (reference sequence). The V end lost 6 bases, the J end lost 1 base, and 15 bases lay between the germline ends. In DNA form, the CDR3 reads TGTGCCAGTAGCCAGGGAAGCCGTTCCCAAGAGACCCAGTACTTC. Translating it yields CASSQGSRSQETQYF.

The rearrangement uses TRBV9 and TRBJ2-1; TRBD1 matches at 7 bases. Trimming cost V 4 bases and J 4 bases; bases outside gene matches: 5. This CDR3 spans 14 amino acids. CDR1 and CDR2 from the germline V gene are SGDLS and YYNGEE. The CDR3 bases are TGTGCCAGCAGCCCCACGGGACAGTACAATGAGCAGTTCTTC. Its translation: CASSPTGQYNEQFF.

The V call is TRBV6-1, the J call TRBJ2-3; 8 bases fit TRBD1. Trimming removed 1 base from V and 5 bases from J; junction bases left unmatched: 5. Germline CDR1 MNHNS, CDR2 SASEGT. The CDR3 spans 15 residues. The CDR3 is CASSEVTGGRDTQYF. The DNA of the CDR3 is TGTGCCAGCAGTGAAGTTACAGGGGGGCGAGATACGCAGTATTTT.

The genes are TRBV28 and TRBJ2-7; 9 bases agree with TRBD1. CDR1 and CDR2 (germline): MDHEN, SYDVKM. V dropped 4 bases and J dropped 5; count of bases not matched to a gene: 9. This CDR3 contains 15 residues. As DNA, the CDR3 is TGTGCCAGCAGTTCGACGGGACAGGGAAGCGACGAGCAGTACTTC. It specifies CASSSTGQGSDEQYF. Complete variable domain (other parts from reference TRBV28 and TRBJ2-7): DVKVTQSSRYLVKRTGEKVFLECVQDMDHENMFWYRQDPGLGLRLIYFSYDVKMKEKGDIPEGYSVSREKKERFSLILESASTNQTSMYLCASSSTGQGSDEQYFGPGTRLTVT.

The chain employs TRBV5-1 and TRBJ2-7; a weak D match, TRBD1 (6 bases). Germline V lookup: CDR1 SGHRS, CDR2 YFSETQ. This CDR3 comprises 14 residues. V lost 4 bases, J lost 4 bases, and 15 bases lay in between. The CDR3 here is CASSVPRGDYEQYF. The CDR3 nucleotides are TGCGCCAGCAGCGTCCCCAGGGGCGATTACGAGCAGTACTTC.

This chain joins TRBV7-9 and TRBJ1-4; D is ambiguous. V gave up 4 bases and J gave up 0 bases, with 9 bases separating them. Germline V lookup: CDR1 SEHNR, CDR2 FQNEAQ (reference sequence). CDR3 size: 15 residues. The CDR3 loop reads CASSYPGTTNEKLFF. The CDR3 DNA reads TGTGCCAGCAGCTACCCGGGAACAACTAATGAAAAACTGTTTTTT.

The gene calls are TRBV5-1 and TRBJ1-5, with a possible D match to TRBD1 (5 bases). CDR1 and CDR2 from the germline V gene are SGHRS and YFSETQ. Trimming cost V 0 bases and J 2 bases, with 15 bases left between them. This CDR3 is built from 17 residues. CDR3 DNA: TGCGCCAGCAGCTTGGAAGGTCCCGGGGGAGGCAATCAGCCCCAGCATTTT. Translation gives CASSLEGPGGGNQPQHF.

J is TRBJ1-1 and V is TRBV6-6; 10 nucleotides line up with TRBD1. Germline trimming cut 6 bases from V and 7 bases from J; bases unmatched to any gene: 8. The CDR3 contains 14 residues. Germline V lookup: CDR1 MNHNY, CDR2 SVGAGI (reference sequence). CDR3: CASSRGQGKGEAFF. The CDR3 bases are TGTGCCAGCAGCCGGGGACAGGGGAAAGGTGAAGCTTTCTTT.